A single sample is the source of the 6 T cell receptor beta chains below, sequenced in a study of T cell responses to AZD1222 COVID-19 vaccine. TCRdb's table, derived via immunoSEQ multiplex PCR, lists solely in-frame clones and lacks some. The table includes 110,000 to 150,000 clones, roughly nine tenths detected once. This specimen was peripheral blood, taken on day 0 of AZD1222 vaccination. The receptors here all came from an adult in good health.

The rearrangement uses TRBV28 and TRBJ2-7; TRBD2 is a possible D gene (5 bases). Trimming pared 7 bases from V and 2 bases from J, leaving 12 bases between. Germline assignment: CDR1 MDHEN and CDR2 SYDVKM. The CDR3 totals 13 residues. The CDR3 is CASKVTGTYEQYF. The CDR3 coding sequence is TGTGCCAGCAAAGTAACGGGAACCTACGAGCAGTACTTC.

The chain has TRBV18 and TRBJ2-3; 8 bases are a match to TRBD2. The CDR3 totals 16 residues. V shed 0 bases, J shed 0 bases, and the junction held 2 bases outside the gene matches. Germline lookup yields CDR1 KGHSH and CDR2 LQKENI. The CDR3 region is CASSPPGTRSTDTQYF. The CDR3 nucleotides read TGTGCCAGCTCACCACCCGGGACTAGAAGCACAGATACGCAGTATTTT. The full variable domain, completed using reference TRBV18 and TRBJ2-3, is NAGVMQNPRHLVRRRGQEARLRCSPMKGHSHVYWYRQLPEEGLKFMVYLQKENIIDESGMPKERFSAEFPKEGPSILRIQQVVRGDSAAYFCASSPPGTRSTDTQYFGPGTRLTVL.

The rearrangement links TRBV19 to TRBJ2-2, with TRBD2 matching over 8 bases. CDR1 LNHDA and CDR2 SQIVND come from the germline V gene (reference sequence). This CDR3 region has 15 residues. With V trimmed by 7 bases and J by 2 bases, 6 bases remained unmatched. CDR3 DNA: TGTGCCAGTAACCCGGGGGGGTCCAACACCGGGGAGCTGTTTTTT. Protein product: CASNPGGSNTGELFF.

The chain uses TRBV2 and TRBJ1-1; weak D call: TRBD1 (5 bases). Germline V gene data show CDR1 as SNHLY and CDR2 as FYNNEI. The CDR3 is 15 residues long. V lost 1 base to trimming and J lost 6 bases, with 15 bases between them. CDR3 amino acids: CASSEEEWDGSEAFF. The CDR3 region has the DNA TGTGCCAGCAGTGAAGAAGAGTGGGACGGCTCTGAAGCTTTCTTT. The full variable domain, rest sourced from reference TRBV2 and TRBJ1-1, is EPEVTQTPSHQVTQMGQEVILRCVPISNHLYFYWYRQILGQKVEFLVSFYNNEISEKSEIFDDQFSVERPDGSNFTLKIRSTKLEDSAMYFCASSEEEWDGSEAFFGQGTRLTVV.

V and J are TRBV11-2 and TRBJ2-7, with 10 bases lining up with TRBD1. CDR1 SGHAT and CDR2 FQNNGV come from the germline V gene. V gave up 7 bases and J gave up 2 bases; unmatched junction bases: 2. The CDR3 is 13 residues long. CDR3 sequence: CASTGQGPYEQYF. The CDR3 bases are TGTGCCAGCACGGGACAGGGGCCCTACGAGCAGTACTTC. The variable domain in full, completed from reference TRBV11-2 and TRBJ2-7, reads EAGVAQSPRYKIIEKRQSVAFWCNPISGHATLYWYQQILGQGPKLLIQFQNNGVVDDSQLPKDRFSAERLKGVDSTLKIQPAKLEDSAVYLCASTGQGPYEQYFGPGTRLTVT.

The chain employs TRBV28 and TRBJ2-7; TRBD2 agrees at 7 bases. In germline, CDR1 is MDHEN, CDR2 SYDVKM. Trimming removed 4 bases from V and 2 bases from J; junction bases left unmatched: 11. This CDR3 region has 16 residues. The CDR3 reads CASSSPRGLPAYEQYF. The CDR3 region has the DNA TGTGCCAGCAGTTCCCCCCGGGGACTACCCGCCTACGAGCAGTACTTC.